The clone carrying this T cell receptor (beta chain) was counted a few times. Its antigen is not identified. The V and J ends lost 6 bases and 7 bases, in that order; junction bases with no gene match: 7. Germline V gives CDR1 PRHDT, CDR2 FYEKMQ (reference sequence). The CDR3 consists of 13 residues. TCRdb recomputed calls from the 5' RACE reads with MiXCR, one row per CDR3 protein. This table holds a few hundred thousand distinct CDR3 sequences, about an eighth found once. These data originate in a study of T cells after yellow fever vaccination. Whole-study findings and limits: Relatively few clonotypes were ones that appeared in both CD4 and CD8 compartments.

The TCR comes from a man younger than 35 who received the YFV17D yellow fever vaccine. The sequencing used CD4+ T cells sorted from PBMCs, collected 15 days after the yellow fever booster vaccination. The rearrangement joins TRBV13 to TRBJ1-2; 8 bases are shared with TRBD1. CDR3 region: CASRPTGGSGYTF. CDR3 DNA sequence: TGTGCCAGCAGACCTACAGGGGGTAGTGGCTACACCTTC.